A selection of T cell receptor beta chains follows, all from one sample in a study of tumor and adjacent non-tumor tissue in lung cancer. TCRdb processed the multiplex PCR reads anew with MiXCR; each CDR3 protein has one entry. The data hold about 90,000 distinct CDR3 sequences, with about 77% observed a single time. The sequenced sample was distant non-tumor lung tissue. Source of these receptors: a woman aged 45 to 65 with non-small cell lung cancer. CDR3s include the opening cysteine and the closing phenylalanine or tryptophan. D genes are given only for firm matches. Clone size, where shown, is once, few, many, or a class for clones that have expanded.

clone size	D gene	V gene	J gene	CDR3 DNA	CDR3 protein
.	.	TRBV4-2	TRBJ2-3	TGTGCCAGCAGCCTTACCTCTGGCGGGGTAATCGGTAGAGATACGAGGTATTTT	CASSLTSGGVIGRDTRYF
.	.	TRBV11-2	TRBJ2-3	TGTGCTAGCAGCTTAGGGATCCTAACTAGCACATATACGCAGTATTTT	CASSLGILTSTYTQYF
.	.	TRBV11-2	TRBJ2-1	TGTACTAGCAGCTTAGATTACGGCGGTTGGCATAAGCAGTTCTTC	CTSSLDYGGWHKQFF
.	.	TRBV6-5	TRBJ2-2	TGTGCCAGCAAACCAGGTCTCCCGAACACCGGGGAGCTGTTTTTT	CASKPGLPNTGELFF
.	.	TRBV11-2	TRBJ2-7	TGCGGCAGCAGCTTAGAATCTGACTCTATCTCGACGCATTACTTC	CGSSLESDSISTHYF
.	.	TRBV6-1	TRBJ2-4	TGTGCCAGTCAATTATGGACCATAGCCGGAGGTATAGCCAAAAACATTCAGTACTTC	CASQLWTIAGGIAKNIQYF
.	TRBD2	TRBV5-1	TRBJ2-7	TGCGTCAGCAGCATATCTAGCGGGAGGAACGAGCAATACTTC	CVSSISSGRNEQYF
once	.	TRBV12-3/TRBV12-4	TRBJ1-5	TGTGCCAGCAGTACCATCAATGAACCCCAGCATTTT	CASSTINEPQHF
.	TRBD2	TRBV10-2	TRBJ2-1	TGCGTCAGCAGCGGGATAGAGGTGGGTCACAATGAGCAGTTCTTC	CVSSGIEVGHNEQFF
.	.	TRBV6-5	TRBJ2-7	TGCGCCAGCAGCACGCCAGGGATGTACGAGCAGTACTTC	CASSTPGMYEQYF
once	.	TRBV12-3/TRBV12-4	TRBJ2-1	TGTGCCAGAAGTTCCTATATGATCGTGATGGATAGCTCCCACAATGAGCAGTTCTTC	CARSSYMIVMDSSHNEQFF
.	.	TRBV11-2	TRBJ2-1	TGTCCCAGCACCCTTAGCGGTATCTACAATGTGCAGTTCTTC	CPSTLSGIYNVQFF
.	TRBD2	TRBV4-2	TRBJ2-2	TGTGCCAGCAACCCGGCCGGGGGGAAGCTGTTTTTT	CASNPAGGKLFF
.	.	TRBV10-3	TRBJ2-3	TGTACCATCAGTGGCAGGGCGGGCACAGATACGCAGTATTTT	CTISGRAGTDTQYF
.	.	TRBV5-1	TRBJ1-5	TGCGCCTGCAGAGCGGACGGAAGCAATCAGCCCCAGCATTTT	CACRADGSNQPQHF
many	.	TRBV28	TRBJ2-5	TGTGCCACGGGGGAGCGCAACCAAGAGACCCAGTACTTC	CATGERNQETQYF
.	.	TRBV29-1	TRBJ1-1	TGCAGCGTTGACAGGTCCCGGGGTGAAGCTTTCTTT	CSVDRSRGEAFF
once	TRBD2	TRBV4-1	TRBJ2-2	TGCGCCAGCAGCCGCCTTAGACTAGCGGGAGGGACCGGGGAACTGTTTTTT	CASSRLRLAGGTGELFF
.	TRBD1	TRBV6-1	TRBJ2-1	TGTGCCAACACACAGGGGCCCGACAGCCCCTACAATGAGCAGTTCTTC	CANTQGPDSPYNEQFF
.	.	TRBV4-2	TRBJ1-5	TGTGCTATCAGCCAAGACCTCACTAGCAATGAGCCCCAGCATTTT	CAISQDLTSNEPQHF
.	.	TRBV20-1	TRBJ2-1	TGTAGTGGTAGAGTGGCTACCCAGAGCCAGTTCTTC	CSGRVATQSQFF
few	.	TRBV11-3	TRBJ1-3	TGTGCCGGCAGCCTGGGGCAGGAGGCCGGAAACACTATATATTTT	CAGSLGQEAGNTIYF
few	.	TRBV7-8	TRBJ2-1	TGTGCCAGCAGCTCTGACCCCGGGAGAAATGAGCAGTTCTTC	CASSSDPGRNEQFF
many	.	TRBV5-6	TRBJ2-1	TGTGCCAGCAGGTCCACTAGGATGATCTCCTACAATGAGCAGTTCTTC	CASRSTRMISYNEQFF
.	TRBD1	TRBV12-3/TRBV12-4	TRBJ1-2	TGTGCCAGCTGTCCGAGGGACAGCGGTGGCTACACCTTC	CASCPRDSGGYTF
.	.	TRBV6-1	TRBJ1-2	TGTGCCAGCAGACAGGGAGATGGTGACTATACTTTC	CASRQGDGDYTF
few	.	TRBV7-3	TRBJ1-2	TGTGCCAGCAGCCAGGACGGCTATGGCTACACCTTC	CASSQDGYGYTF
.	TRBD1	TRBV11-2	TRBJ2-3	TGTGCCGGCAGCCATGACAGGGCTAGCACAGATATGCGGTATTTT	CAGSHDRASTDMRYF
.	.	TRBV20-1	TRBJ2-3	TGCAGTACAGCCCTACAGGGCACCGATACGCAGTATTTT	CSTALQGTDTQYF
.	TRBD2	TRBV6-2/TRBV6-3	TRBJ2-2	TGTGCTAGTGGGGACTCGGGGCTAGCGGACGCCTCGAACACCGGGGAGCTGTTTTTT	CASGDSGLADASNTGELFF
.	.	TRBV6-5	TRBJ2-2	TGTGACAGCAGTCGGGAGAGGGGAGGGGAGCTGTTTTTT	CDSSRERGGELFF
.	.	TRBV6-1	TRBJ2-1	TGTGCCAGCAGTAAGGTAGGGTATACCTACGATGAGCAGTTCTTC	CASSKVGYTYDEQFF
.	.	TRBV12-1	TRBJ1-4	TGTGCCAGCATCTGGGAACTGATACCAACTAATGAAAAACTGTTTTTT	CASIWELIPTNEKLFF
.	TRBD2	TRBV28	TRBJ2-4	TGTGCCAAGGGACTAGCTGGAGAACTAACCAAAAACATTCAGTACTTC	CAKGLAGELTKNIQYF
.	TRBD2	TRBV5-6	TRBJ2-3	TGTGCCAGCAGCTCAATACTAGCGGGAGTAGCAGATATACAGTATTTT	CASSSILAGVADIQYF
once	.	TRBV29-1	TRBJ2-2	TGTAGCGCATTGGGACCTGCGAACATCGGGGAGCTGTTTTTT	CSALGPANIGELFF
.	.	TRBV30	TRBJ2-7	TGTGCCTGGAAAAAGGCGAGCACCTCCTACGAGCAGTACTTC	CAWKKASTSYEQYF
.	.	TRBV10-2	TRBJ2-1	TGCGCCAGCAGCGAGACAGGAGTGGGTCTCAATGAGCAGTTCTTC	CASSETGVGLNEQFF
.	.	TRBV5-6	TRBJ2-4	TGTGCCGGCAGCCTCAACATGAGGGGTACCCGCCAAGGAGCCAAAACCATTCAGTACTTC	CAGSLNMRGTRQGAKTIQYF
.	.	TRBV11-2	TRBJ2-1	TGTGCCAGCACCCCCTCGTACTTTAATCTGTTCTTC	CASTPSYFNLFF
.	.	TRBV12-3/TRBV12-4	TRBJ1-1	TGTGCCAGCAGTATAACAGCCTCGAACACTGAAGCTTTCTTT	CASSITASNTEAFF
few	TRBD1	TRBV2	TRBJ2-3	TGTGCCAGCTATCGGGACAGGGGAGGAACAGATACGCAGTATTTT	CASYRDRGGTDTQYF
.	.	TRBV2	TRBJ2-7	TGTGCCAGCAGTGAAAAAGGGAGAGGACCCTGGGAGCAGTACTTC	CASSEKGRGPWEQYF
.	.	TRBV7-8	TRBJ2-1	TGTGCCAGCAGCTCCTTGGGGGTGCAAGTCGATGAGCAGTTCTTC	CASSSLGVQVDEQFF
.	TRBD1	TRBV11-2	TRBJ2-3	TGTGCCAGCAACTTAGGACCCCCAGGGGGCCATATGCAGTATTTT	CASNLGPPGGHMQYF
many	TRBD1	TRBV10-2	TRBJ2-7	TGCGCCAGCAGTGTAGGACAGGGTCTATGGGAGCAGTACTTC	CASSVGQGLWEQYF
once	.	TRBV6-5	TRBJ2-1	TGTGCCAGCAGGAGACAGGAGGCGGGTATTGAGCAGTTCTTC	CASRRQEAGIEQFF
.	TRBD1	TRBV6-1	TRBJ2-2	TGCGTCGGCAGCAAACAGGGGACCGGGGAGCTGTTTTTT	CVGSKQGTGELFF
.	.	TRBV11-1	TRBJ2-1	TGTGCCAGCAGCCAGACTCCTTCGGCAGGCGATGAGCAGTTCTTC	CASSQTPSAGDEQFF
few	.	TRBV18	TRBJ1-2	TGTGCCAGCTCATCATCACAACAGAGCTATGGCTACACCTTC	CASSSSQQSYGYTF
.	.	TRBV6-5	TRBJ1-1	TGTGCCAGCAGTTACGGCAGGGATAGGTACACTGAAGCTTCCTTT	CASSYGRDRYTEASF
.	.	TRBV11-2	TRBJ2-7	TGTGCCAGCAGCCTGACAGACAATACCTACGAGCAGTACTTC	CASSLTDNTYEQYF